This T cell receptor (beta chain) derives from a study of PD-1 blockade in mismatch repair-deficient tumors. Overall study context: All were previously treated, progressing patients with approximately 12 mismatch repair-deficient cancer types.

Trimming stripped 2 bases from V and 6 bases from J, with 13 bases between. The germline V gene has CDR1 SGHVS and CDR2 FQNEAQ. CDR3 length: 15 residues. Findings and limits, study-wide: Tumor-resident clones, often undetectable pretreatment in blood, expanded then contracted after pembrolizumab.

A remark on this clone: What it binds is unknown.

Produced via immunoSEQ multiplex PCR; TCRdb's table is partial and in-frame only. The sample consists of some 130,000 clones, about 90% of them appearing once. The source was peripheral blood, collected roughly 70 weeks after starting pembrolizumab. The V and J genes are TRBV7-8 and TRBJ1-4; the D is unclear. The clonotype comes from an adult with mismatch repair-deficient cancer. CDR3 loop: CASSLMGWRDEKLFF. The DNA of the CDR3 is TGTGCCAGCAGCTTAATGGGGTGGAGAGATGAAAAACTGTTTTTT. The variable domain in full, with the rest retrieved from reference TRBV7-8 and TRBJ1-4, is GAGVSQSPRYKVAKRGQDVALRCDPISGHVSLFWYQQALGQGPEFLTYFQNEAQLDKSGLPSDRFFAERPEGSVSTLKIQRTQQEDSAVYLCASSLMGWRDEKLFFGSGTQLSVL.